The rows below give T cell receptor beta chains drawn from one sample of a study of glioma-infiltrating T cells. One entry per CDR3 protein, called by TCRdb with MiXCR from the multiplex PCR reads. The sample has about 140,000 distinct CDR3 sequences, about 39% seen once. The sequencing sample was made of glioma tissue, nonneoplastic brain tissue, or PBMCs (not recorded which). The receptors were sampled from a human donor with low-grade glioma or glioblastoma, undergoing nonglioma brain surgery, or in good health (not recorded which). Both conserved end residues are trimmed from each CDR3.

j_gene,v_gene,CDR3aa
TRBJ1-6,TRBV6-6,ASSYSSIIPTPLH
TRBJ1-1,TRBV5-1,ASSRDSGTEAF
TRBJ1-4,TRBV27,ASSLVQGGEKLF
TRBJ2-7,TRBV6-1,ASRDPGRYEQY
TRBJ2-7,TRBV6-1,ASSPTQALGQY
TRBJ2-5,TRBV20-1,SARGWGAGETQY
TRBJ2-7,TRBV10-3,ASSWGQGEQY
TRBJ1-1,TRBV20-1,SANRQENTEAF
TRBJ1-5,TRBV20-1,SARDRGTEGVQPQH
TRBJ2-2,TRBV27,ASSLWGTEGTGELF
TRBJ2-1,TRBV7-2,ASSFQSYNGQF
TRBJ2-7,TRBV2,ASSRLAGETEQY
TRBJ1-1,TRBV20-1,RPGSGADYTEAF
TRBJ1-2,TRBV28,ASSPGRRYGYT
TRBJ2-3,TRBV20-1,SEGGTDTQY
TRBJ2-2,TRBV20-1,SARVTGRSGELF